A single sample is the source of the 9 T cell receptor beta chains below, sequenced in a study of T-cell reconstitution after alpha-beta-depleted transplantation in children. Unique molecular identifiers were built into the TCRbeta library. TCRdb re-analysed the PCR reads in MiXCR, keeping a single row per CDR3 protein. The sample lists a few hundred thousand distinct CDR3 sequences; 13% were seen once. This sample comprised PBMCs, mostly from graft donor cells, obtained 360 days after TCRalphabeta/CD19-depleted stem cell transplant. These receptors were obtained from a male patient younger than 18 who had a stem cell transplant for acute myeloid leukemia, so the T cells may come from the graft donor.

This clonotype was recorded many times. The chain has TRBV29-1 and TRBJ2-5, with D perhaps matching TRBD1 (6 bases). Trimming took 6 bases from V and 3 from J, leaving 8 bases between them. The CDR3 spans 11 residues. Germline CDR1 reads SQVTM; CDR2 reads ANQGSEA. The CDR3 protein is CSVRTEETQYF. CDR3 nucleotide sequence: TGCAGCGTCCGGACAGAAGAGACCCAGTACTTC.

This clonotype was seen ten or more times. This sequence joins TRBV3-1 and TRBJ2-3; 12 nucleotides line up with TRBD2. From germline, CDR1 is LGHDT and CDR2 YNNKEL (reference sequence). The CDR3 loop spans 18 amino acids. Trimming at V came to 3 bases and at J to 0 bases, leaving 7 bases not matched to a gene. CDR3: CASSQRGTSGPSTDTQYF. The CDR3 nucleotides are TGTGCCAGCAGCCAGCGAGGGACTAGCGGGCCTAGCACAGATACGCAGTATTTT.

This clonotype was seen at least ten times. The chain employs TRBV6-1 and TRBJ2-7, with D perhaps being TRBD1 or TRBD2 (5 bases each). V lost 5 bases, J lost 0 bases, and 14 bases lay in between. The CDR3 is made up of 15 amino acids. In germline, CDR1 is MNHNS, CDR2 SASEGT. Written as DNA, the CDR3 is TGTGCCAGCAGTCCCGAGGGGACGGTCTCCTACGAGCAGTACTTC. Translation gives CASSPEGTVSYEQYF.

This clonotype was seen at least ten times. The chain recombines TRBV20-1 with TRBJ2-7; maybe TRBD1 (6 bases). Germline V gene data show CDR1 as DFQATT and CDR2 as SNEGSKA (reference sequence). V shed 0 bases and J shed 3 bases, with 15 bases lying between them. The CDR3 runs 15 residues. The CDR3 sequence is CSARDVGQIYYEQYF. DNA for the CDR3: TGCAGTGCTAGAGATGTAGGACAGATATACTACGAGCAGTACTTC.

Only a few counts were recorded for this clonotype. V usage is TRBV9 and J usage is TRBJ2-2, with 7 bases lining up with TRBD2. Germline V gene lookup returns CDR1 SGDLS and CDR2 YYNGEE. CDR3 size: 16 residues. With V trimmed by 0 bases and J by 2 bases, 4 bases remained unmatched. As DNA, the CDR3 is TGTGCCAGCAGCGTAGCAGGCGGGAGTAACACCGGGGAGCTGTTTTTT. It encodes CASSVAGGSNTGELFF.

This clonotype occurred many times. DNA for the CDR3: TGCAGTGCTGTGACTAGCGGGAGAGGAGGCACCGGGGAGCTGTTTTTT. This codes for CSAVTSGRGGTGELFF. The chain has TRBV20-1 and TRBJ2-2; 12 positions match TRBD2. The germline V gene has CDR1 DFQATT and CDR2 SNEGSKA (reference sequence). CDR3 length equals 16 residues. Trimming removed 5 bases from V and 4 bases from J; junction bases left unmatched: 8.

This clonotype came up a few times. The genes are TRBV7-3 and TRBJ2-7; 8 bases agree with TRBD2. Trimming took 2 bases from V and 5 from J; bases not matched to a gene: 8. Germline V gene lookup returns CDR1 SGHTA and CDR2 FQGTGA. The CDR3 is 15 amino acids. The CDR3, as DNA: TGTGCCAGCAGCTTAGGGTCGTCGGGAGGGAACGAGCAGTACTTC. This codes for CASSLGSSGGNEQYF.

This clonotype was counted a few times. V and J are TRBV15 and TRBJ2-7, with 8 bases identical to TRBD2. The germline gives CDR1 LNHNV, CDR2 YYDKDF (reference sequence). This CDR3 spans 16 amino acids. Trimming cost V 0 bases and J 6 bases; bases outside gene matches: 10. The CDR3 loop is CATSRDHGGRLSEQYF. The CDR3 DNA follows: TGTGCCACCAGCAGAGATCACGGCGGGAGGCTTAGCGAGCAGTACTTC.

This chain links TRBV28 with TRBJ2-7; 7 bases line up with TRBD2. Trimming at V came to 5 bases and at J to 3 bases, leaving 7 bases not matched to a gene. Per the germline V gene, CDR1 is MDHEN and CDR2 is SYDVKM. This CDR3 is 14 amino acids long. CDR3 loop: CASSTAGPVYEQYF. The CDR3 bases are TGTGCCAGCAGTACAGCGGGGCCCGTCTACGAGCAGTACTTC.